These T cell receptor beta chains were read from a single sample in a study of T cells in Graves' hyperthyroidism and ophthalmopathy. Via MiXCR, TCRdb re-called the multiplex PCR reads, giving one row per CDR3 protein. The data hold about 400,000 distinct CDR3 sequences, with approximately 14% observed a single time. Specimen: blood. Receptors were obtained from a young man with Graves' ophthalmopathy. Both conserved end residues are part of each CDR3. The D gene is left open where the match is weak. Size is stated for part of the rows, as once, few or many counts, or as a class when the clone is expanded.

cdr3_nt	cdr3_aa	clone_size	v_call	j_call	d_call
TGTGCCAGCAGCTTGGCCGACAGATACAATCAGCCCCAGCATTTT	CASSLADRYNQPQHF	many	TRBV5-5	TRBJ1-5	-
TGCAGTGCGGAGACAGGCAATCAGCCCCAGCATTTT	CSAETGNQPQHF	many	TRBV20-1	TRBJ1-5	-
TGTGCCAGTAGTAGTGGTCTAGCGGGAGGGGACAATGAGCAGTTCTTC	CASSSGLAGGDNEQFF	-	TRBV19	TRBJ2-1	TRBD2
TGTGCCAGCAGCATTGGTGCGGGCGCCTACGAGCAGTACTTC	CASSIGAGAYEQYF	many	TRBV6-2/TRBV6-3	TRBJ2-7	-
TGTGCCACCAGTGATTTTGGGGCAAGCCAGGGGGATGAGCAGTTCTTC	CATSDFGASQGDEQFF	-	TRBV24-1	TRBJ2-1	TRBD1
TGTGCTAGTGCCATGGGGGGGAGCACCTACGAGCAGTACTTC	CASAMGGSTYEQYF	-	TRBV12-5	TRBJ2-7	TRBD2
TGTGCCAGCATGATCGAGGGAGCCTACGAGCAGTACTTC	CASMIEGAYEQYF	many	TRBV2	TRBJ2-7	-
TGTGCCAGCAGGACCCTAGCCAAAAACATTCAGTACTTC	CASRTLAKNIQYF	many	TRBV2	TRBJ2-4	-
TGCAGTGCTTCCGGACCTACGACAGGCACCATCCACACAGATACGCAGTATTTT	CSASGPTTGTIHTDTQYF	many	TRBV20-1	TRBJ2-3	-
TGTGCCACGCATGAGGGGGGGGGGCCTGGGAACACTGAAGCTTTCTTT	CATHEGGGPGNTEAFF	many	TRBV2	TRBJ1-1	-
TGTGCCAGTAGTATCTCCGGGACAGGGTCCACTGAAGCTTTCTTT	CASSISGTGSTEAFF	few	TRBV19	TRBJ1-1	TRBD1